This passage covers 17 T cell receptor beta chains from one sample sequenced in a study of regulatory T cells in long-lasting Graves disease. Time point of the sample: newly diagnosed GD, antithyroid drugs for less than 3 months. The authors made the TCR library using RNA they extracted from PBMCs. Construction of the TCR beta libraries employed iRepertoire HTBI primers in conjunction with Arm-PCR of CDR3 regions. TCRdb processed the multiplex PCR reads anew with MiXCR; each CDR3 protein has one entry. The sample lists about 420,000 distinct CDR3 sequences, 16% seen once, with about 23% in the top ten. A further study also used this sample, focusing on T cells in Graves' hyperthyroidism and ophthalmopathy.

The sample was peripheral blood mononuclear cells (PBMCs), taken at new diagnosis, from a patient treated with antithyroid drugs. The receptors shown here come from a woman between 18 and 29 years old with Graves disease.

This clonotype came up many times. The chain links TRBV4-3 to TRBJ2-1; 8 positions agree with TRBD2. The CDR3 extends over 14 amino acids. Germline lookup yields CDR1 LGHNA and CDR2 YSLEER. V trimming: 4 bases; J trimming: 5 bases; junction bases outside the gene matches: 4. This CDR3 is CASSLGLGHNEQFF. CDR3 sequence (DNA): TGCGCCAGCAGCCTGGGACTAGGGCACAATGAGCAGTTCTTC.

The rearrangement joins TRBV20-1 to TRBJ2-5; no clear D. Germline V lookup: CDR1 DFQATT, CDR2 SNEGSKA (reference sequence). The CDR3 runs to 12 residues. With 6 bases removed from V and 4 bases from J, the gap between germline ends came to 12 bases. CDR3 loop: CSAYQGSETQYF. Here the CDR3 DNA reads TGCAGTGCATACCAAGGGTCAGAGACCCAGTACTTC.

This clonotype came up a few times. The chain couples TRBV3-1 to TRBJ2-5; TRBD2 agrees at 7 bases. With V trimmed by 2 bases and J by 1 base, 7 bases remained unmatched. The germline V gene has CDR1 LGHDT and CDR2 YNNKEL (reference sequence). The CDR3 totals 16 residues. CDR3 sequence: CASSQLWASGQETQYF. In DNA form, the CDR3 reads TGTGCCAGCAGCCAACTGTGGGCTAGCGGCCAAGAGACCCAGTACTTC.

This clonotype has only a few counts. V and J are TRBV24-1 and TRBJ2-1; D gene uncertain. The CDR3 loop spans 15 amino acids. CDR1 and CDR2 from the germline V gene are KGHDR and SFDVKD. Trimming shortened V by 4 bases and J by 6 bases, and 15 bases separated the two germline ends. The CDR3 DNA reads as TGTGCCACCAGTGAGCCCACACTTAATTTCAATGAGCAGTTCTTC. This encodes CATSEPTLNFNEQFF.

V is TRBV7-9 and J is TRBJ1-5; the match to TRBD1 covers 7 bases. Germline V gene data show CDR1 as SEHNR and CDR2 as FQNEAQ (reference sequence). The CDR3 contains 15 residues. V shed 4 bases, J shed 8 bases, and the junction held 11 bases outside the gene matches. CDR3 in DNA: TGTGCCAGCAGCTCCGACAGGGTTGTGGTTGAGCCCCAGCATTTT. Encoded protein: CASSSDRVVVEPQHF.

The sample holds many counts of this clonotype. This chain uses TRBV28 with TRBJ2-1; TRBD2 matches 15 bases. The trim removed 1 base at V and 6 bases at J, leaving 4 bases unmatched. CDR3 size: 17 residues. Per germline, CDR1 MDHEN and CDR2 SYDVKM. The CDR3 DNA reads TGTGCCAGCAGTTTATCTGGACTAGCGGGAGGGCCCAATGAGCAGTTCTTC. This translates into CASSLSGLAGGPNEQFF. The full variable domain, completed using reference TRBV28 and TRBJ2-1, is DVKVTQSSRYLVKRTGEKVFLECVQDMDHENMFWYRQDPGLGLRLIYFSYDVKMKEKGDIPEGYSVSREKKERFSLILESASTNQTSMYLCASSLSGLAGGPNEQFFGPGTRLTVL.

This clonotype has more than one count but fewer than ten. The J gene is TRBJ2-5, the V gene TRBV11-2, with TRBD1 as a possible D gene (6 bases). The V and J ends lost 3 bases and 4 bases respectively, with 9 bases between them. CDR3 length: 13 amino acids. Looked up from germline, CDR1 is SGHAT and CDR2 is FQNNGV. The CDR3, as DNA: TGTGCCAGCAGCTTTGGACAGTTAGAGACCCAGTACTTC. Translation: CASSFGQLETQYF.

The sample holds many counts of this clonotype. The chain uses TRBV29-1 and TRBJ2-1; unclear D gene. CDR1 is SQVTM and CDR2 is ANQGSEA in the germline V gene. V was trimmed by 7 bases and J by 0 bases, leaving 10 bases between them. This CDR3 has 13 amino acids. CDR3 in DNA: TGCAGCGCCCCCGGTAGCTCCTACAATGAGCAGTTCTTC. Translation: CSAPGSSYNEQFF.

J is TRBJ2-5 and V is TRBV29-1, with TRBD2 matching over 10 bases. The V gene's germline CDR1 is SQVTM and CDR2 ANQGSEA. V lost 2 bases, J lost 5 bases, and 5 bases stayed unmatched. CDR3 length: 14 amino acids. The CDR3 loop reads CSVESGRAGETQYF. CDR3 coding DNA: TGCAGCGTTGAAAGCGGGAGGGCCGGGGAGACCCAGTACTTC.

This clonotype has ten or more counts. The chain employs TRBV28 and TRBJ2-1; 9 positions match TRBD1. Looked up from germline, CDR1 is MDHEN and CDR2 is SYDVKM. The CDR3 is made up of 15 amino acids. V shed 5 bases and J 7 bases; nucleotides not matched to a gene: 9. Written as DNA, the CDR3 is TGTGCCAGCAGTACCACTCGGACAGGGGTAAATGAGCAGTTCTTC. Protein sequence: CASSTTRTGVNEQFF. The whole variable domain, remainder taken from reference TRBV28 and TRBJ2-1, is DVKVTQSSRYLVKRTGEKVFLECVQDMDHENMFWYRQDPGLGLRLIYFSYDVKMKEKGDIPEGYSVSREKKERFSLILESASTNQTSMYLCASSTTRTGVNEQFFGPGTRLTVL.

The chain couples TRBV12-3 or TRBV12-4 to TRBJ2-1; perhaps TRBD1 as D (5 bases). The CDR3 runs to 17 residues. Trimming cost V 5 bases and J 6 bases, with 23 bases left between them. DNA of the CDR3: TGTGCCAGCAGTACCTCGCCGAGACGGACACCCTCCAATGAGCAGTTCTTC. Translation gives CASSTSPRRTPSNEQFF.

This clonotype was detected a few times. V usage is TRBV4-1 and J usage is TRBJ2-1, with D hard to call. From germline, CDR1 is MGHRA and CDR2 YSYEKL. Trimming took 0 bases from V and 0 from J, leaving 9 bases between them. The CDR3 runs 16 residues. CDR3 DNA sequence: TGCGCCAGCAGCCAAGATTCCTGGGGCTCCTACAATGAGCAGTTCTTC. This encodes CASSQDSWGSYNEQFF.

The chain carries TRBV28 and TRBJ2-1; 8 bases line up with TRBD2. Germline V gene sequence: CDR1 MDHEN, CDR2 SYDVKM. CDR3 length: 16 amino acids. V gave up 5 bases and J gave up 0 bases; unmatched junction bases: 6. The CDR3 here is CASSILAGPSYNEQFF. CDR3 DNA sequence: TGTGCCAGCAGTATTTTAGCGGGACCCTCCTACAATGAGCAGTTCTTC.

This clonotype was seen a single time. The V call is TRBV6-2 or TRBV6-3, the J call TRBJ1-1, with 7 nucleotides matching TRBD1. This CDR3 is built from 14 residues. Germline assignment: CDR1 MNHEY and CDR2 SVGEGT. Losses at the gene ends were 1 base for V and 4 bases for J; bases not matched to a gene: 3. The CDR3 sequence: CASSYLGGGTEAFF. The DNA for the CDR3 is TGTGCCAGCAGTTACTTAGGGGGCGGCACTGAAGCTTTCTTT.

Turning to this clonotype: A much bigger clone sits one base away, suggesting this may be a read error. V gene TRBV12-3 or TRBV12-4 combines with J gene TRBJ2-5, with no clear D. V was trimmed by 6 bases and J by 7 bases, leaving 15 bases between them. The CDR3 runs 13 residues. The CDR3 sequence is CASSKIGRGTQYF. The CDR3 DNA reads TGTGCCAGCAGCAAGATAGGACGAGGGACCCAGTACTTC.

This clonotype occurred many times. The genes are TRBV18 and TRBJ2-3; TRBD2 matches at 10 bases. Per germline, CDR1 KGHSH and CDR2 LQKENI. Trimming removed 0 bases from V and 4 bases from J; junction bases left unmatched: 4. The CDR3 spans 16 residues. CDR3 DNA: TGTGCCAGCTCACCACCGCCTAGCGGGAGATCAGATACGCAGTATTTT. It translates to CASSPPPSGRSDTQYF.

This clonotype was seen ten or more times. This chain's CDR3 is CSARGGGTNYGYTF. As DNA, the CDR3 is TGCAGTGCTAGAGGAGGAGGGACTAACTATGGCTACACCTTC. The gene calls are TRBV20-1 and TRBJ1-2; the D is unclear. There are 14 residues in the CDR3. Per the germline V gene, CDR1 is DFQATT and CDR2 is SNEGSKA (reference sequence). Trimming took off 1 base at V and 0 bases at J, with 9 bases between the two ends.